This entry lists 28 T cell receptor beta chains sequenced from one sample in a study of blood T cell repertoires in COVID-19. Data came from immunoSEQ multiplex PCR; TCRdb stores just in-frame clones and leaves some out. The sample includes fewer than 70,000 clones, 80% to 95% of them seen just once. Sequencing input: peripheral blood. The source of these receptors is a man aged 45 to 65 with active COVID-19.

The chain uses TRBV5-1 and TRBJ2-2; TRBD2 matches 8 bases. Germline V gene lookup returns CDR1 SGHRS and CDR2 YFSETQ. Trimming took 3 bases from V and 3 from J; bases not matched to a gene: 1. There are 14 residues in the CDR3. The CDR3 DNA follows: TGCGCCAGCAGCTACGGGGGGGACACCGGGGAGCTGTTTTTT. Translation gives CASSYGGDTGELFF.

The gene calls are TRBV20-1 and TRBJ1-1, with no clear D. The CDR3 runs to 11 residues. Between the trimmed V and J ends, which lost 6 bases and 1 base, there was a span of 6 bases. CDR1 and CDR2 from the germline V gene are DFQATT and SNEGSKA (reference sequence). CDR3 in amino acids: CSAQQNTEAFF. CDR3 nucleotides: TGCAGTGCGCAACAGAACACTGAAGCTTTCTTT.

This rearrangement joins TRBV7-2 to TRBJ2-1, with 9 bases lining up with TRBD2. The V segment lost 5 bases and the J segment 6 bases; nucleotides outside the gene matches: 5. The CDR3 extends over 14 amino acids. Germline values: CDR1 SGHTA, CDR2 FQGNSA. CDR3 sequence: CASSPFSGSNEQFF. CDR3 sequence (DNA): TGTGCCAGCAGCCCATTTAGCGGGAGCAATGAGCAGTTCTTC.

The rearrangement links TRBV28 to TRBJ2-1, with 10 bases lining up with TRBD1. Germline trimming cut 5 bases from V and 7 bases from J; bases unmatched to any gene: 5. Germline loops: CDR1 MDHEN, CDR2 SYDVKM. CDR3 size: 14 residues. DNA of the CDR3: TGTGCCAGCAGTACGGGACAGGGGTATAATGAGCAGTTCTTC. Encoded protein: CASSTGQGYNEQFF.

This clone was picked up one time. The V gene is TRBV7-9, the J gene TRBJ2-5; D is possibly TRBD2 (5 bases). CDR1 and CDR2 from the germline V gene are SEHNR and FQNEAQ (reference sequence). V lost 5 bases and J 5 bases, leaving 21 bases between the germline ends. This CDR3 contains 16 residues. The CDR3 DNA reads TGTGCCAGCAGCGCCCCTTCCCGGGGATCCTGGGAGACCCAGTACTTC. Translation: CASSAPSRGSWETQYF.

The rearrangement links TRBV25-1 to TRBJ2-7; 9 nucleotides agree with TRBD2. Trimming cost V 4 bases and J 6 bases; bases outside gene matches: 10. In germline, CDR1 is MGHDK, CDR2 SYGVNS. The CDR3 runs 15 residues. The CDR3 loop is CASSAGGRAYTEQYF. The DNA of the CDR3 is TGTGCCAGCAGTGCTGGCGGGAGGGCCTATACCGAGCAGTACTTC.

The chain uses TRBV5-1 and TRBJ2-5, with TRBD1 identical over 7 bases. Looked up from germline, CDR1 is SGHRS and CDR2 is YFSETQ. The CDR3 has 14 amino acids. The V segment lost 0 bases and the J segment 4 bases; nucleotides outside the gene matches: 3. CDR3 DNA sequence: TGCGCCAGCAGCTTGGGCACAGGGGTAGAGACCCAGTACTTC. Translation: CASSLGTGVETQYF.

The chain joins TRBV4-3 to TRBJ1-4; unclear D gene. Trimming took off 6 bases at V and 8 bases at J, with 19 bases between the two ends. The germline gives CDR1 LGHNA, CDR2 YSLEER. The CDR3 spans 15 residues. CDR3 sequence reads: CASSVERYGEEKLFF. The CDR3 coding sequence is TGCGCCAGCAGTGTGGAAAGGTATGGAGAAGAAAAACTGTTTTTT.

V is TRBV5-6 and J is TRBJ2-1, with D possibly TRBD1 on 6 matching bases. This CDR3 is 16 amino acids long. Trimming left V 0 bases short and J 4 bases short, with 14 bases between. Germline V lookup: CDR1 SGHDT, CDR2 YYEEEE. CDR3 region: CASSLGWGRQYNEQFF. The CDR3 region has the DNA TGTGCCAGCAGCTTGGGGTGGGGGCGCCAATACAATGAGCAGTTCTTC.

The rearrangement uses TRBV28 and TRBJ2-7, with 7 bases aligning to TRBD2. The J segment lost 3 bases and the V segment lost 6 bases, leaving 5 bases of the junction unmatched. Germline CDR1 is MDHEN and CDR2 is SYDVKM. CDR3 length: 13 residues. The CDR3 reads CASRGGLDYEQYF. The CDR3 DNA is TGTGCCAGCAGGGGGGGGTTAGACTACGAGCAGTACTTC.

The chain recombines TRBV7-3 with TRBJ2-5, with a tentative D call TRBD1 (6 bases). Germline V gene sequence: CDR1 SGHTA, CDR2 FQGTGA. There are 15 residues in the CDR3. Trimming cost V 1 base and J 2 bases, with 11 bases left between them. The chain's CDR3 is CASSLNRARQETQYF. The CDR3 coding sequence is TGTGCCAGCAGCTTAAACAGGGCTAGGCAAGAGACCCAGTACTTC.

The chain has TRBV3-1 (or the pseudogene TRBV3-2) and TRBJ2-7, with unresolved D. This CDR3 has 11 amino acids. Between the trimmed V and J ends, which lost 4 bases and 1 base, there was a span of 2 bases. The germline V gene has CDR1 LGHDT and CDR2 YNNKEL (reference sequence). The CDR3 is CASSPSYEQYF. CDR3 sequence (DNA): TGTGCCAGCAGCCCTTCCTACGAGCAGTACTTC.

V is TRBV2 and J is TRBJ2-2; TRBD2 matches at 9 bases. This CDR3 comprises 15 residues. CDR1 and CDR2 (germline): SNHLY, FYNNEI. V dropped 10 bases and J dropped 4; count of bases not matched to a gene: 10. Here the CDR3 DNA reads TGTGCCACGGGTGGGCTAGCGGGAACCACCGGGGAGCTGTTTTTT. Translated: CATGGLAGTTGELFF.

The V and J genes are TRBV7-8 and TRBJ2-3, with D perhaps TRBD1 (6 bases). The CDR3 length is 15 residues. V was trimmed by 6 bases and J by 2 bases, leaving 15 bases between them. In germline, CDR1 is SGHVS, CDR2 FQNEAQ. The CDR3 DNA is TGTGCCAGCAGGCGACTACAGGGCCTCACAGATACGCAGTATTTT. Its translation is CASRRLQGLTDTQYF.

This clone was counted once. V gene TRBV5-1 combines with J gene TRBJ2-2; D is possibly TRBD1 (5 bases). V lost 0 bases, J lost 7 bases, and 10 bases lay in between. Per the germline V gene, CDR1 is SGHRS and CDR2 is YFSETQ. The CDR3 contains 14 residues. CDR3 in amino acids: CASSLAGSIGELFF. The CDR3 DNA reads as TGCGCCAGCAGCTTGGCAGGGTCGATCGGGGAGCTGTTTTTT. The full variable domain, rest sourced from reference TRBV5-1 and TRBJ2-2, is KAGVTQTPRYLIKTRGQQVTLSCSPISGHRSVSWYQQTPGQGLQFLFEYFSETQRNKGNFPGRFSGRQFSNSRSEMNVSTLELGDSALYLCASSLAGSIGELFFGEGSRLTVL.

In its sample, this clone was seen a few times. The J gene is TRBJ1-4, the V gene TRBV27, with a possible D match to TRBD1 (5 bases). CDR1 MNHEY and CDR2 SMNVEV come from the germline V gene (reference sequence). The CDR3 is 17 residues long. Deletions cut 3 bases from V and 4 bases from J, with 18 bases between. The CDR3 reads CASSFPEAGRDNEKLFF. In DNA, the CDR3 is TGTGCCAGCAGTTTCCCCGAAGCGGGGCGGGATAATGAAAAACTGTTTTTT.

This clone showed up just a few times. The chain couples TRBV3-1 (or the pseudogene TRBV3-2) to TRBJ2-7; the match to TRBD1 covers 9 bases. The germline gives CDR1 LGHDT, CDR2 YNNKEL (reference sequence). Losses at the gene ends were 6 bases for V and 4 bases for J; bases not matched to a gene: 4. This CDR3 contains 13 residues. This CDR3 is CASSPTGGYEQYF. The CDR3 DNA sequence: TGTGCCAGCAGTCCGACAGGGGGGTACGAGCAGTACTTC.

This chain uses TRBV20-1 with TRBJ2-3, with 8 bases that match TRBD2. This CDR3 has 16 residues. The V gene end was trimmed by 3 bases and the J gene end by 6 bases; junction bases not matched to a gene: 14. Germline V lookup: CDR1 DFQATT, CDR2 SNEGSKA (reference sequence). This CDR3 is CSASMGHRGGSDTQYF. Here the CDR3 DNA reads TGCAGTGCTAGTATGGGGCACCGGGGGGGTTCTGATACGCAGTATTTT.

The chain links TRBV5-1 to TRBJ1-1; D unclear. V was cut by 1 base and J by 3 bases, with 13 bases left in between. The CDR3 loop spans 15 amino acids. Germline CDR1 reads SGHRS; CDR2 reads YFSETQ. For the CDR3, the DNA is TGCGCCAGCAGCTTGATGGCCAGAGGTGACACTGAAGCTTTCTTT. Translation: CASSLMARGDTEAFF.

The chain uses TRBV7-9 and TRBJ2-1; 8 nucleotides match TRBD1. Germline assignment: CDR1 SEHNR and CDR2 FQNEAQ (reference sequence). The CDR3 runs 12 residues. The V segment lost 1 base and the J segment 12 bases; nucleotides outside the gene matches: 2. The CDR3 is CASSLEGQGQFF. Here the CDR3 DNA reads TGTGCCAGCAGCTTAGAAGGACAGGGGCAGTTCTTC.

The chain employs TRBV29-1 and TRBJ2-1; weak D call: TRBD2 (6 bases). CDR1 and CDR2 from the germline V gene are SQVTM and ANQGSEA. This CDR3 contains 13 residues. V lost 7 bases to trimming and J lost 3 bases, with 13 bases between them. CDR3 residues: CSAVRDFYNEQFF. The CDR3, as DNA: TGCAGCGCCGTCCGGGACTTCTACAATGAGCAGTTCTTC.

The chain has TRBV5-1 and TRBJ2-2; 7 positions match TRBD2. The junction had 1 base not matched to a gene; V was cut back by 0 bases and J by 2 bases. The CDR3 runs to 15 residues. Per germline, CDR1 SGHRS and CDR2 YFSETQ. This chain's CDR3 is CASSLGGLNTGELFF. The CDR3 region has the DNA TGCGCCAGCAGCTTGGGGGGACTAAACACCGGGGAGCTGTTTTTT.

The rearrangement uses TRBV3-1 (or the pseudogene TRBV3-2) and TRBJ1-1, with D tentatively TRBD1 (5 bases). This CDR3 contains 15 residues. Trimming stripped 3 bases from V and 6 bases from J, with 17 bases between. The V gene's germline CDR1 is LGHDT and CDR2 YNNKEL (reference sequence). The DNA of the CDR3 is TGTGCCAGCAGCCAGGTGGGGCTTGGATTCTCTGAAGCTTTCTTT. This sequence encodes CASSQVGLGFSEAFF.

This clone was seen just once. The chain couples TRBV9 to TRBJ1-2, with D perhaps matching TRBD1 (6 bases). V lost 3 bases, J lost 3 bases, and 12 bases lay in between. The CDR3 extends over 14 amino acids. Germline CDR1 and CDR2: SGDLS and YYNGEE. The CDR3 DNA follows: TGTGCCAGCAGCGCAGGGGAATTAGACTATGGCTACACCTTC. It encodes CASSAGELDYGYTF.

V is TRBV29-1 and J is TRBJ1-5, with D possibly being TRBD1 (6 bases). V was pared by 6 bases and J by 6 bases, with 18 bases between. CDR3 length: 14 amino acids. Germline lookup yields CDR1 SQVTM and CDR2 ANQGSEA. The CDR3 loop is CSVQTGTRSQPQHF. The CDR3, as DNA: TGCAGCGTCCAAACCGGGACAAGGAGTCAGCCCCAGCATTTT.

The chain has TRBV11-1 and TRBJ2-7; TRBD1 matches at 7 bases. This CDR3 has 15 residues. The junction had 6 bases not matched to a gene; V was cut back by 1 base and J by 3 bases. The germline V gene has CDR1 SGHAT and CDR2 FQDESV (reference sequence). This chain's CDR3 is CASSLEEGQIYEQYF. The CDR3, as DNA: TGTGCCAGCAGCTTAGAAGAGGGACAGATCTACGAGCAGTACTTC.

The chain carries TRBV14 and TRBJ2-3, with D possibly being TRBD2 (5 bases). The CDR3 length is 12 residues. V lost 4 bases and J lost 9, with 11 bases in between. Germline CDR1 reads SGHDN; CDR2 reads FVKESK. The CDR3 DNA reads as TGTGCCAGCAGCCCCGGGGTAGGGACGCAGTATTTT. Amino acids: CASSPGVGTQYF.

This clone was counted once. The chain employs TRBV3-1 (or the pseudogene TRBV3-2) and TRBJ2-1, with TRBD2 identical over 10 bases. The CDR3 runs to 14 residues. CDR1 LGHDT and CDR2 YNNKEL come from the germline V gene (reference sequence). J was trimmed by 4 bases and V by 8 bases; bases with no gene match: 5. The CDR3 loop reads CASSKRGGYNEQFF. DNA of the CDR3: TGTGCCAGCTCCAAGCGGGGGGGTTACAATGAGCAGTTCTTC.